This TCR beta chain was documented in a study of T cell repertoires in cytomegalovirus infection. Study at large: Recently identified HLA-C-restricted and well-studied HLA-B-restricted CMV epitopes were used. Points from the study as a whole: What dominated the ex vivo response were HLA-C-restricted CMV-specific TCR beta clonotypes.

Trimming removed 6 bases from V and 2 bases from J, with 12 bases in between. The germline V gene encodes CDR1 MGHRA and CDR2 YSYEKL. The CDR3 length is 14 residues. For this clonotype: The antigen is unknown.

TCRdb analysed the reads with MiXCR anew, one entry per CDR3 protein. The sample lists roughly 180,000 distinct CDR3 sequences, less than 25% occurring once. The clonotype comes from a human donor in good health (CMV status not recorded). Some clones in this sample may be carry-over from other donors' samples. V gene TRBV4-1 combines with J gene TRBJ2-3; D may match TRBD1 or TRBD2 (5 bases each). The sequences come from CD8+ T cells from cultured PBMCs, collected from culture after CMV antigen stimulation. As DNA, the CDR3 is TGCGCCAGCAGGGAGAGGGACGTCACAGATACGCAGTATTTT. Protein product: CASRERDVTDTQYF.